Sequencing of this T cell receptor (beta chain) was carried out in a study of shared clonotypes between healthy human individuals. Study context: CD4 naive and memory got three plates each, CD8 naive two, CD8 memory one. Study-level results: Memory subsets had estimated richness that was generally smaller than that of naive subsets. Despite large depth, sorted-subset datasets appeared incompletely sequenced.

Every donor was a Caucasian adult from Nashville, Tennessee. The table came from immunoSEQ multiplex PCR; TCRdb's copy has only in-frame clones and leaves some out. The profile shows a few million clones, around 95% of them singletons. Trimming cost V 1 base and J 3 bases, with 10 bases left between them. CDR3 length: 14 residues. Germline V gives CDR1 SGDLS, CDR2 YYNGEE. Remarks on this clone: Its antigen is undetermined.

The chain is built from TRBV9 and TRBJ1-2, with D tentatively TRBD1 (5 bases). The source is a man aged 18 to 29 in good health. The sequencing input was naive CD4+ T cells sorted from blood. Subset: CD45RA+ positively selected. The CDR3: CASSVRGADYGYTF. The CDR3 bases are TGTGCCAGCAGCGTAAGGGGTGCGGACTATGGCTACACCTTC.